The 26 T cell receptor beta chains below come from one sample, sequenced in a study of quantifying T cell responses using KT2 cells. Study as a whole: Reverse transcription used primers in the TCR alpha and beta constant regions.

An oligo carrying a UMI was ligated to the cDNA 3' end. An equimolar mix of RC1.1 and RC1.2 primed the beta chain across TRBC1 and TRBC2. MiXCR was run by TCRdb on the UMI-ligation and nested PCR reads, yielding one entry per CDR3 protein. The table has 40,000 to 50,000 distinct CDR3 sequences, about a sixth seen once; the top ten hold around two fifths. Sequenced sample: PBMCs spiked with cells of the T cell clone KT2. Receptor source: a human donor.

V and J are TRBV2 and TRBJ1-1; D gene unclear. V lost 6 bases, J lost 1 base, and 12 bases lay in between. Per the germline V gene, CDR1 is SNHLY and CDR2 is FYNNEI. This CDR3 has 14 amino acids. CDR3 nucleotides: TGTGCCAGCAGGGACGGGATTCAGAACACTGAAGCTTTCTTT. Protein: CASRDGIQNTEAFF.

This clonotype was seen a handful of times. The J gene is TRBJ1-3, the V gene TRBV4-1; no clear D. From germline, CDR1 is MGHRA and CDR2 YSYEKL. The CDR3 is 15 amino acids. The V end lost 1 base, the J end lost 9 bases, and 16 bases lay between the germline ends. CDR3 DNA: TGCGCCAGCAGCCAAGCGTCCTGGGCAGACGGCACCATATATTTT. Translating gives CASSQASWADGTIYF.

The sample holds a few counts of this clonotype. This chain connects TRBV6-5 to TRBJ2-1; 8 bases match TRBD2. Germline values: CDR1 MNHEY, CDR2 SVGAGI. CDR3 length: 17 residues. Trimming took 0 bases from V and 4 from J; bases not matched to a gene: 8. The DNA of the CDR3 is TGTGCCAGCAGTTACTCGCTCCCGGGAGGGGTTTACAATGAGCAGTTCTTC. It specifies CASSYSLPGGVYNEQFF.

There are a few counts of this clonotype. The V and J genes are TRBV3-1 and TRBJ2-3, with a possible D match to TRBD1 (7 bases). The germline V gene has CDR1 LGHDT and CDR2 YNNKEL (reference sequence). This CDR3 has 16 residues. V shed 4 bases and J shed 2 bases, with 16 bases lying between them. CDR3 in DNA: TGTGCCAGCAGCCCAGAGACAGGGACTGACACAGATACGCAGTATTTT. Residues: CASSPETGTDTDTQYF.

This chain connects TRBV6-6 to TRBJ2-5; TRBD2 matches at 10 bases. This CDR3 has 16 amino acids. Germline V gene lookup returns CDR1 MNHNY and CDR2 SVGAGI (reference sequence). Germline trimming cut 6 bases from V and 5 bases from J; bases unmatched to any gene: 12. The DNA for the CDR3 is TGTGCCAGCAGCCCCTCAGTTACTAGCGGGGTTGAGACCCAGTACTTC. As protein: CASSPSVTSGVETQYF.

This clonotype has a handful of counts. The J gene is TRBJ2-2, the V gene TRBV6-2 or TRBV6-3; tentative D call: TRBD2 (6 bases). CDR3 size: 14 residues. CDR1 MNHEY and CDR2 SVGEGT come from the germline V gene. The ends were cut back, 6 bases at V and 6 bases at J, with 14 bases in the middle. CDR3: CASRLARLAGELFF. In DNA, the CDR3 is TGTGCCAGCAGGCTAGCGAGGTTGGCCGGGGAGCTGTTTTTT.

The chain recombines TRBV7-2 with TRBJ2-7, with TRBD2 matching over 14 bases. V dropped 4 bases and J dropped 6; count of bases not matched to a gene: 2. The CDR3 covers 14 residues. Germline V gives CDR1 SGHTA, CDR2 FQGNSA. The CDR3 protein is CASSWTSGRIEQYF. The CDR3 DNA is TGTGCCAGCAGCTGGACTAGCGGGAGGATCGAGCAGTACTTC.

The chain is built from TRBV4-1 and TRBJ1-5; weak D call: TRBD1 (6 bases). This CDR3 has 15 amino acids. V was shortened by 5 bases and J by 4 bases, with 15 bases between the two germline ends. Germline CDR1 MGHRA, CDR2 YSYEKL. The CDR3 bases are TGCGCCAGCAGCGCGAGCCGGGACAAAAATCAGCCCCAGCATTTT. Its protein product is CASSASRDKNQPQHF.

The chain has TRBV4-1 and TRBJ1-5, with a weak D call TRBD1 (5 bases). Looked up from germline, CDR1 is MGHRA and CDR2 is YSYEKL. V lost 4 bases, J lost 7 bases, and 29 bases lay in between. The CDR3 has 19 residues. The CDR3 sequence: CASSPYTGSVAGPGQPQHF. In nucleotides, the CDR3 is TGCGCCAGCAGCCCTTATACAGGCAGCGTGGCGGGCCCGGGCCAGCCCCAGCATTTT.

This clonotype was detected a few times. The V call is TRBV7-9, the J call TRBJ1-2; D gene uncertain. Trimming left V 8 bases short and J 8 bases short, with 12 bases between. CDR1 and CDR2 (germline): SEHNR, FQNEAQ (reference sequence). The CDR3 contains 11 residues. The CDR3 loop reads CASAIGGGYTF. CDR3 DNA sequence: TGTGCCAGCGCCATTGGAGGGGGCTACACCTTC.

This clonotype was seen repeatedly, ten times or more. This chain connects TRBV6-5 to TRBJ2-6; D is possibly TRBD1 (5 bases). The CDR3 loop spans 16 amino acids. The V end was cut by 5 bases, the J end by 0 bases, with 11 bases between. The germline V gene has CDR1 MNHEY and CDR2 SVGAGI. As DNA, the CDR3 is TGTGCCAGCAGTCGTGGACAACGCTCTGGGGCCAACGTCCTGACTTTC. Translating it yields CASSRGQRSGANVLTF.

This clonotype was observed a few times. The V gene is TRBV18, the J gene TRBJ2-7, with D tentatively TRBD1 or TRBD2 (5 bases each). The ends were cut back, 3 bases at V and 1 base at J, with 16 bases in the middle. This CDR3 contains 16 residues. Per the germline V gene, CDR1 is KGHSH and CDR2 is LQKENI. CDR3 sequence (DNA): TGTGCCAGCTCACCCCGCCCGGGGCAGGGTTCCTACGAGCAGTACTTC. This translates into CASSPRPGQGSYEQYF.

The V call is TRBV6-2 or TRBV6-3, the J call TRBJ2-4; 9 bases are shared with TRBD2. This CDR3 has 16 amino acids. J was trimmed by 9 bases and V by 6 bases; bases with no gene match: 15. CDR1 and CDR2 from the germline V gene are MNHEY and SVGEGT. This CDR3 reads CASSPEGRGGSVIQYF. The CDR3 region has the DNA TGTGCCAGCAGCCCTGAGGGGCGGGGGGGTTCAGTCATTCAGTACTTC.

The sample holds a few counts of this clonotype. The chain combines TRBV11-3 with TRBJ2-7; 7 nucleotides match TRBD2. The germline CDR1 and CDR2 sequences are SGHNT and YENEEA. The CDR3 sequence is 15 residues long. J lost 4 bases, V lost 3 bases, and 9 bases had no gene match. CDR3 amino acids: CASSFRLATRYEQYF. The CDR3 nucleotides are TGTGCCAGCAGCTTTCGACTAGCCACCCGATACGAGCAGTACTTC.

The chain employs TRBV29-1 and TRBJ2-1; TRBD2 agrees at 7 bases. This CDR3 is 20 amino acids long. Germline assignment: CDR1 SQVTM and CDR2 ANQGSEA. V trimming: 4 bases; J trimming: 0 bases; junction bases outside the gene matches: 21. The CDR3 bases are TGCAGCGTTGGGAGGGTTGAGCGGGGACCACATCGAAGCTCCTACAATGAGCAGTTCTTC. It codes for CSVGRVERGPHRSSYNEQFF.

The chain has TRBV5-5 and TRBJ2-7, with 8 positions matching TRBD2. The J segment lost 0 bases and the V segment lost 4 bases, leaving 6 bases of the junction unmatched. Germline V CDR1 and CDR2: SGHKS, YYEKEE (reference sequence). CDR3 length: 15 amino acids. CDR3 amino acids: CASSEVAGSSYEQYF. CDR3 bases: TGTGCCAGCAGCGAGGTAGCGGGGAGCTCCTACGAGCAGTACTTC.

This clonotype was counted ten times or more. V gene TRBV4-1 combines with J gene TRBJ2-1; 9 bases map to TRBD2. With 1 base clipped from V and 10 bases from J, the junction kept 8 bases outside the gene matches. Germline V CDR1 and CDR2: MGHRA, YSYEKL. There are 15 residues in the CDR3. The CDR3 DNA reads TGCGCCAGCAGCCAAGGGGAAGCGGGGGGCAGGGAGCAGTTCTTC. This sequence encodes CASSQGEAGGREQFF.

J is TRBJ2-3 and V is TRBV20-1; D tentatively fits TRBD1 or TRBD2 (6 bases each). Trimming left V 6 bases short and J 1 base short, with 14 bases between. Germline V lookup: CDR1 DFQATT, CDR2 SNEGSKA (reference sequence). The CDR3 sequence is 14 residues long. The CDR3 is CSALSGAGTDTQYF. CDR3 DNA sequence: TGCAGTGCCCTGTCGGGGGCTGGCACAGATACGCAGTATTTT.

Many counts were recorded for this clonotype. V gene TRBV28 combines with J gene TRBJ1-3; D not certain. Looked up from germline, CDR1 is MDHEN and CDR2 is SYDVKM. The CDR3 is 13 residues long. Trimming cost V 6 bases and J 5 bases, with 11 bases left between them. The DNA of the CDR3 is TGTGCCAGCAGCCCCCGGCGGAGAAACACCATATATTTT. It is translated as CASSPRRRNTIYF.

This clonotype was counted ten times or more. The rearrangement links TRBV6-4 to TRBJ2-2; D is possibly TRBD1 (5 bases). This CDR3 is 14 amino acids long. Deletions cut 3 bases from V and 3 bases from J, with 8 bases between. The germline V gene has CDR1 MRHNA and CDR2 SNTAGT. The CDR3 DNA sequence: TGTGCCAGCAGTGAGGGGCTAGACACCGGGGAGCTGTTTTTT. It is translated as CASSEGLDTGELFF.

A few counts support this clonotype. The chain recombines TRBV6-1 with TRBJ2-3, with 8 bases that match TRBD2. The length of the CDR3 is 15 residues. Trimming took 6 bases from V and 2 from J; bases not matched to a gene: 7. Germline V lookup: CDR1 MNHNS, CDR2 SASEGT. DNA of the CDR3: TGTGCCAGCAGGAGGACTAGCTTGGTCACAGATACGCAGTATTTT. This codes for CASRRTSLVTDTQYF.

This clonotype showed up many times. This sequence joins TRBV11-2 and TRBJ2-2; D is ambiguous. V was trimmed by 1 base and J by 6 bases, leaving 9 bases between them. The CDR3 runs to 14 residues. Per germline, CDR1 SGHAT and CDR2 FQNNGV. CDR3 DNA sequence: TGTGCCAGCAGCTTAGTGGCCCGACCCGGGGAGCTGTTTTTT. Translation: CASSLVARPGELFF.

The gene calls are TRBV5-1 and TRBJ2-7, with 8 nucleotides matching TRBD1. V was pared by 4 bases and J by 5 bases, with 8 bases of the junction left unmatched. This CDR3 is built from 14 residues. From germline, CDR1 is SGHRS and CDR2 YFSETQ. For the CDR3, the DNA is TGCGCCAGCAGCCATGGGGCGGACAGGGACGAGCAGTACTTC. The encoded protein is CASSHGADRDEQYF.

This clonotype showed up many times. The chain is built from TRBV2 and TRBJ1-1; D is unclear. With 6 bases removed from V and 1 base from J, the gap between germline ends came to 9 bases. CDR1 is SNHLY, CDR2 FYNNEI, per germline. CDR3 length: 13 residues. CDR3 sequence: CASRPVGNTEAFF. Here the CDR3 DNA reads TGTGCCAGCAGACCGGTCGGGAACACTGAAGCTTTCTTT.

This clonotype was picked up a small number of times. Relative to the germline gene, one junction end is altered; a read error may explain this. The genes are TRBV7-9 and TRBJ2-5; 9 bases are a match to TRBD1. CDR3 length equals 16 residues. The germline CDR1 and CDR2 sequences are SEHNR and FQNEAQ (reference sequence). The CDR3 coding sequence is TGTGCCAGCAGCCTAGCCGGGACAGGGCGGAAAGAGACCCAGTACTTC. This gives the protein CASSLAGTGRKETQYF.

This chain links TRBV11-2 with TRBJ1-2, with a tentative D call TRBD1 (5 bases). The CDR3 length is 14 residues. Germline V CDR1 and CDR2: SGHAT, FQNNGV. V was clipped by 5 bases and J by 4 bases, with 14 bases between them. CDR3 loop: CASSPDTGFYGYTF. The CDR3 DNA follows: TGTGCCAGCAGCCCTGATACAGGTTTCTATGGCTACACCTTC. Full variable domain (outside the CDR3, taken from reference TRBV11-2 and TRBJ1-2): EAGVAQSPRYKIIEKRQSVAFWCNPISGHATLYWYQQILGQGPKLLIQFQNNGVVDDSQLPKDRFSAERLKGVDSTLKIQPAKLEDSAVYLCASSPDTGFYGYTFGSGTRLTVV.